These 22 T cell receptor beta chains were sequenced from one sample in a study of shared clonotypes between healthy human individuals. The protocol was immunoSEQ multiplex PCR, while the TCRdb copy is restricted to in-frame clones and leaves out a portion. The table lists roughly 1,500,000 clones, under 99% of them singletons. Input material: naive CD4+ T cells sorted from blood. Subset defined: CD45RA+ positively selected. The receptors here all came from a man aged 25 to 45 in good health.

This rearrangement joins TRBV5-1 to TRBJ2-7, with a weak D call TRBD1 (6 bases). The CDR3 length is 15 residues. The germline V gene encodes CDR1 SGHRS and CDR2 YFSETQ. The V and J ends lost 1 base and 0 bases respectively, with 11 bases between them. The CDR3 reads CASSLRNRVSYEQYF. CDR3 nucleotides: TGCGCCAGCAGCTTGCGGAACAGGGTCTCCTACGAGCAGTACTTC.

This sequence joins TRBV7-9 and TRBJ2-1; tentative D call: TRBD1 (5 bases). CDR3 size: 14 residues. Germline loops: CDR1 SEHNR, CDR2 FQNEAQ (reference sequence). With 5 bases removed from V and 5 bases from J, the gap between germline ends came to 13 bases. The CDR3 sequence is CASSPVTGNNEQFF. The CDR3 bases are TGTGCCAGCAGCCCAGTCACAGGAAACAATGAGCAGTTCTTC.

This sequence joins TRBV11-1 and TRBJ2-1; D may be TRBD2 (7 bases). The CDR3 totals 14 residues. Germline V gene lookup returns CDR1 SGHAT and CDR2 FQDESV (reference sequence). V was shortened by 1 base and J by 9 bases, with 13 bases between the two germline ends. This chain's CDR3 is CASSLGAGAGEQFF. CDR3 DNA sequence: TGTGCCAGCAGCTTAGGGGCGGGGGCTGGTGAGCAGTTCTTC.

V is TRBV27 and J is TRBJ2-3; a weak D match, TRBD1 (5 bases). Germline assignment: CDR1 MNHEY and CDR2 SMNVEV (reference sequence). Trimming took off 5 bases at V and 5 bases at J, with 11 bases between the two ends. The CDR3 has 13 amino acids. CDR3 in amino acids: CASSTAGRDTQYF. In DNA, the CDR3 is TGTGCCAGCAGTACCGCAGGGCGAGATACGCAGTATTTT.

This clone came up once. This chain uses TRBV15 with TRBJ1-4, with D possibly matching TRBD1 (5 bases). V lost 0 bases and J lost 5, with 7 bases in between. Germline V gene lookup returns CDR1 LNHNV and CDR2 YYDKDF (reference sequence). The CDR3 has 14 residues. The CDR3 region has the DNA TGTGCCACCAGCAGAGATCAGGGAAATGAAAAACTGTTTTTT. It is translated as CATSRDQGNEKLFF.

This CDR3 is CASSIDFRALNTEAFF. Here the CDR3 DNA reads TGTGCCAGTAGTATAGACTTCAGGGCACTGAACACTGAAGCTTTCTTT. The chain recombines TRBV19 with TRBJ1-1, with D perhaps TRBD1 (5 bases). Per germline, CDR1 LNHDA and CDR2 SQIVND (reference sequence). This CDR3 is built from 16 residues. Between the trimmed V and J ends, which lost 0 bases and 0 bases, there was a span of 11 bases.

The CDR3 reads CASSRLAGGNTGELFF. The CDR3 coding sequence is TGTGCCAGCTCGCGACTAGCGGGAGGGAACACCGGGGAGCTGTTTTTT. This chain uses TRBV18 with TRBJ2-2, with 13 bases fitting TRBD2. Germline CDR1 and CDR2: KGHSH and LQKENI. V dropped 6 bases and J dropped 1; count of bases not matched to a gene: 2. The CDR3 sequence is 16 residues long.

The rearrangement joins TRBV11-2 to TRBJ2-3; 10 bases line up with TRBD1. CDR3 size: 15 residues. Germline values: CDR1 SGHAT, CDR2 FQNNGV. V gave up 5 bases and J gave up 5 bases; unmatched junction bases: 7. CDR3 sequence reads: CASSTTDRGEDTQYF. CDR3 DNA: TGTGCCAGCAGCACCACGGACAGGGGGGAAGATACGCAGTATTTT.

The J gene is TRBJ2-7, the V gene TRBV2; TRBD1 aligns across 7 bases. The CDR3 totals 16 residues. Per germline, CDR1 SNHLY and CDR2 FYNNEI. The trim removed 3 bases at V and 4 bases at J, leaving 12 bases unmatched. CDR3 DNA sequence: TGTGCCAGCAGTGACTTCCGACAGGGAGCAGGGTACGAGCAGTACTTC. Translating gives CASSDFRQGAGYEQYF.

The V call is TRBV27, the J call TRBJ2-7, with a possible D match to TRBD2 (6 bases). V was pared by 2 bases and J by 2 bases, with 13 bases between. The V gene's germline CDR1 is MNHEY and CDR2 SMNVEV (reference sequence). This CDR3 has 15 residues. This CDR3 is CASSLAGSLAYEQYF. As DNA, the CDR3 is TGTGCCAGCAGTTTAGCGGGGTCACTCGCCTACGAGCAGTACTTC.

The V call is TRBV15, the J call TRBJ2-3; D gene unclear. This CDR3 spans 13 amino acids. The V end lost 1 base, the J end lost 3 bases, and 5 bases lay between the germline ends. From germline, CDR1 is LNHNV and CDR2 YYDKDF (reference sequence). The CDR3 protein is CATSRVQTDTQYF. The CDR3 bases are TGTGCCACCAGCAGAGTTCAGACAGATACGCAGTATTTT.

This clone has only one observation. V gene TRBV29-1 combines with J gene TRBJ2-1, with D unresolved. Germline values: CDR1 SQVTM, CDR2 ANQGSEA. Trimming stripped 2 bases from V and 3 bases from J, with 17 bases between. This CDR3 is built from 16 residues. The CDR3 region is CSVEKRPAGGYNEQFF. The CDR3 DNA sequence: TGCAGCGTTGAAAAAAGGCCAGCCGGTGGCTACAATGAGCAGTTCTTC.

The V gene is TRBV29-1, the J gene TRBJ2-4; maybe TRBD2 (5 bases). The CDR3 totals 14 residues. V lost 4 bases and J 0 bases, leaving 10 bases between the germline ends. From germline, CDR1 is SQVTM and CDR2 ANQGSEA. The chain's CDR3 is CSVVANLAKNIQYF. The DNA for the CDR3 is TGCAGCGTTGTAGCGAATTTAGCCAAAAACATTCAGTACTTC.

A word on this clone: Other nucleotide sequences from this sample produce the same CDR3. The chain links TRBV7-2 to TRBJ2-1; D is uncertain. Germline values: CDR1 SGHTA, CDR2 FQGNSA. Trimming removed 5 bases at V and 5 bases at J, with 4 bases between. This CDR3 comprises 11 residues. As DNA, the CDR3 is TGTGCCAGCAGCCTAGACAATGAGCAGTTCTTC. Amino acids: CASSLDNEQFF.

V gene TRBV7-2 combines with J gene TRBJ2-7; 13 bases map to TRBD2. The V and J ends lost 1 base and 6 bases, in that order; junction bases with no gene match: 6. Germline CDR1 SGHTA, CDR2 FQGNSA. The CDR3 covers 16 residues. The CDR3 here is CASSLVRLAGGREQYF. The DNA of the CDR3 is TGTGCCAGCAGCTTAGTTCGACTAGCGGGAGGTCGCGAGCAGTACTTC.

The chain uses TRBV2 and TRBJ2-3; no firm D call. Germline CDR1 is SNHLY and CDR2 is FYNNEI. The CDR3 covers 14 residues. The V gene lost 8 bases and the J gene lost 2 bases, with 14 bases spanning the gap. The CDR3 sequence: CASSPRTYTDTQYF. CDR3 DNA: TGTGCCAGCTCGCCCAGGACCTACACAGATACGCAGTATTTT.

This chain uses TRBV5-1 with TRBJ2-4; D is undetermined. Germline V gene data show CDR1 as SGHRS and CDR2 as YFSETQ. CDR3 length equals 12 residues. Deletions cut 5 bases from V and 8 bases from J, with 11 bases between. In DNA form, the CDR3 reads TGCGCCAGCAGTGCTCCTGGGGACATTCAGTACTTC. This encodes CASSAPGDIQYF. Together with reference TRBV5-1 and TRBJ2-4, the CDR3 gives the full variable domain: KAGVTQTPRYLIKTRGQQVTLSCSPISGHRSVSWYQQTPGQGLQFLFEYFSETQRNKGNFPGRFSGRQFSNSRSEMNVSTLELGDSALYLCASSAPGDIQYFGAGTRLSVL.

The chain uses TRBV5-1 and TRBJ2-1; D unclear. CDR1 SGHRS and CDR2 YFSETQ come from the germline V gene. Trimming stripped 0 bases from V and 1 base from J, with 11 bases between. There are 16 residues in the CDR3. The CDR3 DNA sequence: TGCGCCAGCAGCTTGGGACAACCCAATTCCTACAATGAGCAGTTCTTC. Protein sequence: CASSLGQPNSYNEQFF.

The J gene is TRBJ2-7, the V gene TRBV5-8; 8 positions match TRBD2. There are 17 residues in the CDR3. Per the germline V gene, CDR1 is SGHTS and CDR2 is YDEGEE. The V and J ends lost 4 bases and 4 bases, in that order; junction bases with no gene match: 16. CDR3 amino acids: CASSDRIQAGVPYEQYF. The CDR3 DNA reads TGTGCCAGCAGCGATCGTATCCAAGCGGGAGTTCCTTACGAGCAGTACTTC. The whole variable domain, filled in from reference TRBV5-8 and TRBJ2-7, reads EAGVTQSPTHLIKTRGQQATLRCSPISGHTSVYWYQQALGLGLQFLLWYDEGEERNRGNFPPRFSGRQFPNYSSELNVNALELEDSALYLCASSDRIQAGVPYEQYFGPGTRLTVT.

Of note for this clone: Other DNA variants within this sample encode the same CDR3. The chain combines TRBV28 with TRBJ1-1, with TRBD1 matching over 8 bases. The CDR3 runs 12 residues. The V segment lost 9 bases and the J segment 5 bases; nucleotides outside the gene matches: 5. Germline CDR1 is MDHEN and CDR2 is SYDVKM. The CDR3 sequence: CASKTGGTEAFF. CDR3 in DNA: TGTGCCAGTAAAACAGGGGGGACTGAAGCTTTCTTT.

The rearrangement links TRBV10-2 to TRBJ1-5; D call uncertain. The CDR3 consists of 13 residues. Trimming shortened V by 0 bases and J by 7 bases, and 7 bases separated the two germline ends. Germline CDR1 reads WSHSY; CDR2 reads SAAADI. CDR3 nucleotides: TGCGCCAGCAGTGAGTCTCAGGTCCAGCCCCAGCATTTT. It encodes CASSESQVQPQHF.

The V gene is TRBV4-1, the J gene TRBJ1-4; 10 bases agree with TRBD1. In germline, CDR1 is MGHRA, CDR2 YSYEKL. There are 19 residues in the CDR3. V shed 4 bases, J shed 0 bases, and the junction held 11 bases outside the gene matches. This CDR3 reads CASSPWGQGRHPTNEKLFF. The CDR3 region has the DNA TGCGCCAGCAGCCCCTGGGGACAGGGGCGGCACCCAACTAATGAAAAACTGTTTTTT.